The T cell receptor beta chain described here comes from a study of response to subunit inactivated influenza vaccine. This clonotype occurred many times. MiXCR, run by TCRdb on the RT-PCR reads, gives a single entry per CDR3 protein. The sample gives about 160,000 distinct CDR3 sequences, approximately 11% of which show up once; 12% is in the top ten. The V gene lost 1 base and the J gene lost 1 base, with 10 bases spanning the gap. The germline gives CDR1 DFQATT, CDR2 SNEGSKA (reference sequence). There are 15 residues in the CDR3. The clonotype was recovered from a man aged 50 to 60 who received an inactivated influenza vaccine. This specimen consisted of non-naive T cells sorted from PBMCs, obtained more than 35 days after vaccination. This rearrangement joins TRBV20-1 to TRBJ2-2; D is perhaps TRBD2 (5 bases). The CDR3 coding sequence is TGCAGTGCTAGAGCGGGGTCAGAGAACACCGGGGAGCTGTTTTTT. This gives the protein CSARAGSENTGELFF.